One sample yielded the 5 T cell receptor beta chains listed below, sequenced in a study of shared clonotypes between healthy human individuals. Here immunoSEQ multiplex PCR was the method, and the copy in TCRdb shows in-frame clones only, minus some. The sample has about 1 million clones; roughly 80% are singletons. Sequenced input: memory CD4+ T cells sorted from blood. Noted subset: CD45RA-negative fraction. The receptor set was obtained from a man in his late teens or twenties in good health.

The J gene is TRBJ1-2, the V gene TRBV6-5; perhaps TRBD1 as D (5 bases). This CDR3 is built from 15 residues. The germline V gene encodes CDR1 MNHEY and CDR2 SVGAGI. Trimming pared 6 bases from V and 2 bases from J, leaving 16 bases between. The CDR3 DNA sequence: TGTGCCAGCAGGCCGCCCGGGGGAAGGAACTATGGCTACACCTTC. It codes for CASRPPGGRNYGYTF.

This clone was seen only once. The V call is TRBV6-4, the J call TRBJ2-7, with TRBD2 matching 7 bases. Germline CDR1 MRHNA, CDR2 SNTAGT. The junction had 10 bases not matched to a gene; V was cut back by 4 bases and J by 7 bases. The CDR3 is 14 residues long. The CDR3 reads CASSGGGSQGEQYF. CDR3 DNA sequence: TGTGCCAGCAGTGGAGGCGGGAGTCAAGGGGAGCAGTACTTC.

The CDR3 is CASSAGGTTNTEAFF. The CDR3 bases are TGTGCCAGCAGTGCCGGCGGGACTACGAACACTGAAGCTTTCTTT. The chain combines TRBV27 with TRBJ1-1; D possibly corresponds to TRBD1 (5 bases). V was shortened by 5 bases and J by 1 base, with 14 bases between the two germline ends. This CDR3 comprises 15 residues. The germline gives CDR1 MNHEY, CDR2 SMNVEV (reference sequence).

This chain connects TRBV6-1 to TRBJ2-1; 10 nucleotides agree with TRBD2. Germline lookup yields CDR1 MNHNS and CDR2 SASEGT. V shed 3 bases, J shed 8 bases, and the junction held 10 bases outside the gene matches. The CDR3 is 16 residues long. The CDR3 DNA sequence: TGTGCCAGCAGTGACCTTGGAGTAGCGGGAGGATATGAGCAGTTCTTC. Translated, it gives CASSDLGVAGGYEQFF.

J is TRBJ1-1 and V is TRBV14; possibly TRBD1 for D (5 bases). Looked up from germline, CDR1 is SGHDN and CDR2 is FVKESK. Trimming removed 4 bases from V and 2 bases from J, with 14 bases in between. The CDR3 is made up of 15 amino acids. CDR3 sequence: CASSPGNRPNTEAFF. Here the CDR3 DNA reads TGTGCCAGCAGCCCGGGGAACAGGCCCAACACTGAAGCTTTCTTT.